These 28 T cell receptor beta chains were all obtained from the same sample, sequenced in a study of low-dose radiotherapy and immunotherapy resistance in tumors. Primers used for first-strand cDNA, a TRAV- and TRBV-specific set, covered both alpha and beta chains. TCRs underwent 15 to 25 PCR cycles of amplification with a constant-region primer and V-primer adapter. TCRdb re-called the reads through MiXCR, storing one row per CDR3 protein. The sample lists around 10,000 distinct CDR3 sequences, 50% to 65% occurring once. The receptors originated from a human donor with advanced metastatic prostate, ovarian, gallbladder or colorectal cancer (not recorded which). This table probably holds off-target reads from a library built for another chain.

This clonotype was detected a few times. V usage is TRBV29-1 and J usage is TRBJ1-1; D is ambiguous. Germline CDR1 SQVTM, CDR2 ANQGSEA. There are 15 residues in the CDR3. Trimming took 1 base from V and 5 from J, leaving 17 bases between them. DNA of the CDR3: TGCAGCGTTGAAGGGGGAGGTGGTTTGGCGACTGAAGCTTTCTTT. It translates to CSVEGGGGLATEAFF.

The chain couples TRBV9 to TRBJ1-2, with D possibly being TRBD1 (6 bases). This CDR3 contains 12 residues. Looked up from germline, CDR1 is SGDLS and CDR2 is YYNGEE. Trimming left V 3 bases short and J 4 bases short, with 7 bases between. The CDR3 DNA sequence: TGTGCCAGCAGCGCGGACAGCTATGGCTACACCTTC. Its translation is CASSADSYGYTF.

This clonotype was counted only a few times. This chain uses TRBV27 with TRBJ1-2; D uncertain. Germline CDR1 is MNHEY and CDR2 is SMNVEV (reference sequence). The germline V and J ends were trimmed by 11 bases and 4 bases, with 11 bases remaining between them. This CDR3 has 11 residues. CDR3 sequence (DNA): TGTGCCTCCGGGTACCCCTATGGCTACACCTTC. Translated, it gives CASGYPYGYTF.

This chain connects TRBV14 to TRBJ2-7; TRBD2 matches at 10 bases. The germline V gene has CDR1 SGHDN and CDR2 FVKESK. The trim removed 2 bases at V and 3 bases at J, leaving 13 bases unmatched. The CDR3 covers 18 residues. For the CDR3, the DNA is TGTGCCAGCAGCCAAACGGAGGCTAGCGGGAGACCATGCTACGAGCAGTACTTC. This gives the protein CASSQTEASGRPCYEQYF.

This sequence joins TRBV12-3 or TRBV12-4 and TRBJ2-3; tentatively, D is TRBD2 (6 bases). The CDR3 sequence is 15 residues long. V lost 6 bases and J lost 3, with 16 bases in between. The CDR3, as DNA: TGTGCCAGCAGAACCCGAATGGGGGGAACAGATACGCAGTATTTT. It yields the protein CASRTRMGGTDTQYF.

The J gene is TRBJ2-6, the V gene TRBV7-3; 10 bases are a match to TRBD1. The CDR3 is made up of 17 amino acids. The germline V gene has CDR1 SGHTA and CDR2 FQGTGA. Trimming took 5 bases from V and 2 from J; bases not matched to a gene: 6. The CDR3 loop reads CASSRGQGVPGANVLTF. In DNA form, the CDR3 reads TGTGCCAGCAGCCGTGGACAGGGGGTACCTGGGGCCAACGTCCTGACTTTC.

This chain uses TRBV28 with TRBJ1-4; D not certain. Between the trimmed V and J ends, which lost 8 bases and 0 bases, there was a span of 10 bases. The CDR3 covers 14 residues. Per the germline V gene, CDR1 is MDHEN and CDR2 is SYDVKM. This chain's CDR3 is CASVRGTTNEKLFF. The DNA of the CDR3 is TGTGCCAGCGTCAGAGGGACAACTAATGAAAAACTGTTTTTT. The whole variable domain, filled in from reference TRBV28 and TRBJ1-4, reads DVKVTQSSRYLVKRTGEKVFLECVQDMDHENMFWYRQDPGLGLRLIYFSYDVKMKEKGDIPEGYSVSREKKERFSLILESASTNQTSMYLCASVRGTTNEKLFFGSGTQLSVL.

The chain combines TRBV5-1 with TRBJ1-1, with D maybe TRBD1 (5 bases). This CDR3 is built from 14 residues. CDR1 and CDR2 from the germline V gene are SGHRS and YFSETQ. V lost 4 bases, J lost 5 bases, and 15 bases lay in between. CDR3 sequence reads: CASSPGGLGTEAFF. CDR3 DNA sequence: TGCGCCAGCAGCCCGGGGGGTTTGGGGACTGAAGCTTTCTTT.

CDR3 sequence reads: CASSPNYNEQFF. Here the CDR3 DNA reads TGTGCCAGCAGTCCGAACTACAATGAGCAGTTCTTC. The chain uses TRBV28 and TRBJ2-1; D gene unclear. Germline CDR1 MDHEN, CDR2 SYDVKM. The V end lost 5 bases, the J end lost 3 bases, and 5 bases lay between the germline ends. The CDR3 consists of 12 residues.

This chain connects TRBV12-3 or TRBV12-4 to TRBJ1-5; D unresolved. The CDR3 has 11 residues. Trimming took 6 bases from V and 9 from J, leaving 9 bases between them. The CDR3 bases are TGTGCCAGCAGCCCGGGTGGGCCCCAGCATTTT. Translation: CASSPGGPQHF.

The CDR3 loop is CASSPDPGGDAGELFF. In DNA, the CDR3 is TGTGCCAGCAGCCCGGACCCCGGGGGGGATGCCGGGGAGCTGTTTTTT. The genes are TRBV5-4 and TRBJ2-2, with 8 bases identical to TRBD2. V dropped 4 bases and J dropped 6; count of bases not matched to a gene: 11. The CDR3 extends over 16 amino acids. Germline V gene data show CDR1 as SGHNT and CDR2 as YYREEE (reference sequence).

The chain joins TRBV14 to TRBJ1-1, with TRBD1 identical over 7 bases. Trimming at V came to 4 bases and at J to 0 bases, leaving 11 bases not matched to a gene. Per germline, CDR1 SGHDN and CDR2 FVKESK. This CDR3 contains 17 residues. The DNA of the CDR3 is TGTGCCAGCAGCCCCGACAGGGCGCTACACCTGAACACTGAAGCTTTCTTT. This codes for CASSPDRALHLNTEAFF. Together with reference TRBV14 and TRBJ1-1, the CDR3 gives the full variable domain: EAGVTQFPSHSVIEKGQTVTLRCDPISGHDNLYWYRRVMGKEIKFLLHFVKESKQDESGMPNNRFLAERTGGTYSTLKVQPAELEDSGVYFCASSPDRALHLNTEAFFGQGTRLTVV.

This rearrangement joins TRBV3-1 to TRBJ2-3; TRBD1 agrees at 7 bases. The CDR3 is made up of 14 amino acids. CDR1 LGHDT and CDR2 YNNKEL come from the germline V gene (reference sequence). Trimming at V came to 4 bases and at J to 2 bases, leaving 3 bases not matched to a gene. For the CDR3, the DNA is TGTGCCAGCAGCCGAGGGACAGACACAGATACGCAGTATTTT. Translation: CASSRGTDTDTQYF.

This chain joins TRBV11-2 and TRBJ2-2; TRBD2 agrees at 11 bases. The V and J ends lost 2 bases and 2 bases, in that order; junction bases with no gene match: 1. Per the germline V gene, CDR1 is SGHAT and CDR2 is FQNNGV. The CDR3 sequence is 16 residues long. CDR3 residues: CASSLLAGGNTGELFF. In DNA, the CDR3 is TGTGCCAGCAGCTTACTAGCGGGGGGAAACACCGGGGAGCTGTTTTTT.

This clonotype was seen only once. The chain recombines TRBV5-1 with TRBJ1-3; the D gene is possibly TRBD1 (5 bases). CDR3 size: 15 residues. Germline V lookup: CDR1 SGHRS, CDR2 YFSETQ. Trimming removed 0 bases from V and 3 bases from J, with 10 bases in between. The chain's CDR3 is CASSLGQSDGNTIYF. In DNA form, the CDR3 reads TGCGCCAGCAGCTTGGGACAGTCGGATGGAAACACCATATATTTT.

This clonotype was detected only a few times. In nucleotides, the CDR3 is TGTGCCAGCAGGAGCCAACGGCGCTACGAGCAGTACTTC. Encoded protein: CASRSQRRYEQYF. The V and J genes are TRBV28 and TRBJ2-7; D uncertain. The V end lost 6 bases, the J end lost 3 bases, and 12 bases lay between the germline ends. The CDR3 is 13 residues long. The germline V gene encodes CDR1 MDHEN and CDR2 SYDVKM.

The rearrangement joins TRBV30 to TRBJ1-1, with TRBD1 as a possible D gene (5 bases). There are 14 residues in the CDR3. CDR1 is GTSNPN, CDR2 SVGIG, per germline (reference sequence). The ends were cut back, 1 base at V and 5 bases at J, with 14 bases in the middle. The CDR3 loop is CAWSGFEGKTEAFF. The CDR3 nucleotides are TGTGCCTGGAGTGGGTTCGAGGGGAAAACTGAAGCTTTCTTT.

The V gene is TRBV6-9, the J gene TRBJ1-5; D may be TRBD1 (5 bases). CDR1 and CDR2 from the germline V gene are MNHGY and SVAAGI. Trimming removed 8 bases from V and 6 bases from J, with 14 bases in between. The CDR3 sequence is 13 residues long. The CDR3 sequence is CASREGYGQPQHF. The DNA for the CDR3 is TGTGCCAGCCGGGAGGGGTACGGTCAGCCCCAGCATTTT.

A few counts support this clonotype. The chain recombines TRBV27 with TRBJ2-3; TRBD2 aligns across 11 bases. The CDR3 is 16 residues long. V was pared by 6 bases and J by 0 bases, with 5 bases of the junction left unmatched. Germline V gives CDR1 MNHEY, CDR2 SMNVEV (reference sequence). The CDR3 DNA reads TGTGCCAGCAGCTCTAGCGGGGGGTCTAGCACAGATACGCAGTATTTT. Protein: CASSSSGGSSTDTQYF.

V gene TRBV3-1 combines with J gene TRBJ2-6; 8 nucleotides agree with TRBD2. J lost 0 bases, V lost 4 bases, and 11 bases had no gene match. CDR3 size: 19 residues. CDR1 and CDR2 from the germline V gene are LGHDT and YNNKEL (reference sequence). CDR3 in amino acids: CASSRGGVAGSSGANVLTF. The CDR3 nucleotides are TGTGCCAGCAGCCGGGGGGGAGTAGCGGGAAGCTCTGGGGCCAACGTCCTGACTTTC.

The genes are TRBV6-8 and TRBJ2-7; 7 bases align to TRBD2. The CDR3 totals 16 residues. Germline V gene lookup returns CDR1 MNHGY and CDR2 SAAAGT. The V and J ends lost 0 bases and 7 bases, in that order; junction bases with no gene match: 12. CDR3 sequence reads: CASSYSGSRGVGEQYF. For the CDR3, the DNA is TGTGCCAGCAGTTACTCTGGTAGTCGGGGGGTTGGGGAGCAGTACTTC.

The rearrangement links TRBV2 to TRBJ1-1, with D maybe TRBD1 (5 bases). From germline, CDR1 is SNHLY and CDR2 FYNNEI. The length of the CDR3 is 15 residues. V shed 7 bases and J shed 1 base, with 16 bases lying between them. The chain's CDR3 is CASKGKDGGNTEAFF. In nucleotides, the CDR3 is TGTGCCAGCAAGGGGAAGGACGGCGGGAACACTGAAGCTTTCTTT. The variable domain in full, with the rest retrieved from reference TRBV2 and TRBJ1-1, is EPEVTQTPSHQVTQMGQEVILRCVPISNHLYFYWYRQILGQKVEFLVSFYNNEISEKSEIFDDQFSVERPDGSNFTLKIRSTKLEDSAMYFCASKGKDGGNTEAFFGQGTRLTVV.

This rearrangement joins TRBV23-1 to TRBJ2-7; TRBD2 matches at 10 bases. TRBV23-1 is an ORF for which the function is uncertain. V gave up 3 bases and J gave up 4 bases; unmatched junction bases: 21. The CDR3 sequence is 20 residues long. CDR3 in amino acids: CASSQSPGLATIKTGYEQYF. The CDR3 DNA reads as TGCGCCAGCAGTCAGTCCCCGGGACTAGCGACTATTAAGACGGGATACGAGCAGTACTTC.

This clonotype was recorded a few times. The chain links TRBV7-3 to TRBJ2-2, with 7 bases that match TRBD1. Germline CDR1 reads SGHTA; CDR2 reads FQGTGA. This CDR3 is built from 15 residues. The V segment lost 5 bases and the J segment 1 base; nucleotides outside the gene matches: 4. The CDR3 nucleotides read TGTGCCAGCAGCCGAACAGGGGTGAACACCGGGGAGCTGTTTTTT. Translated, it gives CASSRTGVNTGELFF. Supplemented by reference TRBV7-3 and TRBJ2-2, the full variable domain reads GAGVSQTPSNKVTEKGKYVELRCDPISGHTALYWYRQSLGQGPEFLIYFQGTGAADDSGLPNDRFFAVRPEGSVSTLKIQRTERGDSAVYLCASSRTGVNTGELFFGEGSRLTVL.

This clonotype appeared once. The V and J genes are TRBV25-1 and TRBJ2-1; D perhaps matches TRBD1 (5 bases). V was trimmed by 1 base and J by 6 bases, leaving 16 bases between them. This CDR3 has 16 residues. Germline V lookup: CDR1 MGHDK, CDR2 SYGVNS. The CDR3 here is CASSEWQGPLVNEQFF. DNA of the CDR3: TGTGCCAGCAGTGAATGGCAGGGCCCCCTAGTCAATGAGCAGTTCTTC.

The chain combines TRBV6-6 with TRBJ2-3; possibly TRBD1 for D (6 bases). Germline lookup yields CDR1 MNHNY and CDR2 SVGAGI (reference sequence). The V end was cut by 5 bases, the J end by 2 bases, with 17 bases between. This CDR3 comprises 16 residues. CDR3 nucleotide sequence: TGTGCCAGCAGTGGGGGTCGGACAGACTTCACAGATACGCAGTATTTT. It yields the protein CASSGGRTDFTDTQYF.

This chain joins TRBV5-1 and TRBJ2-7; 8 nucleotides agree with TRBD2. There are 13 residues in the CDR3. Germline CDR1 is SGHRS and CDR2 is YFSETQ. The V segment lost 6 bases and the J segment 1 base; nucleotides outside the gene matches: 3. CDR3 DNA sequence: TGCGCCAGCACCGGCGGGAGGTCCTACGAGCAGTACTTC. It translates to CASTGGRSYEQYF. Full variable domain (remainder filled in from reference TRBV5-1 and TRBJ2-7): KAGVTQTPRYLIKTRGQQVTLSCSPISGHRSVSWYQQTPGQGLQFLFEYFSETQRNKGNFPGRFSGRQFSNSRSEMNVSTLELGDSALYLCASTGGRSYEQYFGPGTRLTVT.

This clonotype came up a few times. The chain combines TRBV18 with TRBJ2-7; a weak D match, TRBD1 (6 bases). CDR1 is KGHSH, CDR2 LQKENI, per germline. The CDR3 has 13 amino acids. Trimming cost V 2 bases and J 5 bases, with 10 bases left between them. In nucleotides, the CDR3 is TGTGCCAGCTCACCAAACGCAGGGGACGAGCAGTACTTC. It encodes CASSPNAGDEQYF. Filled out from reference TRBV18 and TRBJ2-7, the complete variable domain reads NAGVMQNPRHLVRRRGQEARLRCSPMKGHSHVYWYRQLPEEGLKFMVYLQKENIIDESGMPKERFSAEFPKEGPSILRIQQVVRGDSAAYFCASSPNAGDEQYFGPGTRLTVT.